The 8 T cell receptor beta chains below come from one sample, sequenced in a study of siplizumab effects on memory and regulatory T cells. Assay used: immunoSEQ multiplex PCR; TCRdb lists only in-frame clones, some missing. The data hold under 85,000 clones, with 88% observed a single time. What was sequenced was Tregs sorted from blood. These TCRs come from a human donor in good health.

The chain recombines TRBV7-2 with TRBJ2-7, with D tentatively TRBD1 (5 bases). The germline V gene encodes CDR1 SGHTA and CDR2 FQGNSA. V was cut by 6 bases and J by 3 bases, with 15 bases left in between. The CDR3 contains 14 residues. For the CDR3, the DNA is TGTGCCAGCAGTCAAGGGGTAGGGGTCTACGAGCAGTACTTC. It yields the protein CASSQGVGVYEQYF.

V usage is TRBV6-4 and J usage is TRBJ1-6; D is uncertain. Germline V gene sequence: CDR1 MRHNA, CDR2 SNTAGT. The CDR3 is made up of 19 amino acids. The V gene lost 7 bases and the J gene lost 2 bases, with 24 bases spanning the gap. Written as DNA, the CDR3 is TGTGCCAGCATTAGGAGGCAACGGATCTCTAGGACCTATAATTCACCCCTCCACTTT. Encoded protein: CASIRRQRISRTYNSPLHF.

This clone has only one observation. The chain has TRBV10-3 and TRBJ2-2, with TRBD2 as a possible D gene (5 bases). The CDR3 is 16 residues long. The V end was cut by 0 bases, the J end by 5 bases, with 13 bases between. In germline, CDR1 is ENHRY, CDR2 SYGVKD. DNA of the CDR3: TGTGCCATCAGTGAGTCTTCCTCGCGGGCAACCGGGGAGCTGTTTTTT. Translated, it gives CAISESSSRATGELFF.

V is TRBV5-4 and J is TRBJ1-4, with 8 bases lining up with TRBD1. CDR1 SGHNT and CDR2 YYREEE come from the germline V gene (reference sequence). The junction had 5 bases not matched to a gene; V was cut back by 3 bases and J by 7 bases. The CDR3 runs to 14 residues. The chain's CDR3 is CASSSRTGTEKLFF. The CDR3 coding sequence is TGTGCCAGCAGCTCCCGGACAGGGACTGAAAAACTGTTTTTT.

CDR3 sequence (DNA): TGTGCCAGTAGCGCAGGGGCGGGGAACACTGAAGCTTTCTTT. This sequence encodes CASSAGAGNTEAFF. The gene calls are TRBV19 and TRBJ1-1, with a possible D match to TRBD1 (6 bases). Germline-derived CDR1 and CDR2 are LNHDA and SQIVND (reference sequence). The CDR3 has 14 residues. Trimming took off 6 bases at V and 1 base at J, with 12 bases between the two ends.

The chain has TRBV5-1 and TRBJ2-7; TRBD1 is a possible D gene (6 bases). This CDR3 comprises 14 residues. Germline CDR1 is SGHRS and CDR2 is YFSETQ. V was pared by 4 bases and J by 7 bases, with 18 bases between. The CDR3 nucleotides are TGCGCCAGCAGCCCCGGCAGGGGCTTTAGGGAGCAGTACTTC. Its translation: CASSPGRGFREQYF.

The chain is built from TRBV11-3 and TRBJ2-3; TRBD2 aligns across 9 bases. The CDR3 sequence is 14 residues long. V shed 6 bases, J shed 4 bases, and the junction held 5 bases outside the gene matches. CDR1 SGHNT and CDR2 YENEEA come from the germline V gene. The CDR3 nucleotides are TGTGCCAGCAGGTCGGGACTAGCCGCAGATACGCAGTATTTT. It encodes CASRSGLAADTQYF.

The chain links TRBV28 to TRBJ1-2; D remains unclear. The germline V gene has CDR1 MDHEN and CDR2 SYDVKM. The CDR3 runs to 13 residues. The ends were cut back, 8 bases at V and 10 bases at J, with 20 bases in the middle. This CDR3 reads CASQLGRRGDYTF. The DNA of the CDR3 is TGTGCCAGCCAGTTAGGCCGGAGAGGAGACTACACCTTC.